A single sample is the source of the 8 T cell receptor beta chains below, sequenced in a study of blood T cell repertoires in COVID-19. Clones were read by immunoSEQ multiplex PCR, and TCRdb kept only the in-frame ones, dropping some. The table has 90,000 or so clones, over 75% seen once. Sequencing was carried out using peripheral blood. These receptor sequences come from a human donor in a cohort sampled during active COVID-19.

This chain links TRBV7-2 with TRBJ2-2; 14 bases map to TRBD2. Germline V CDR1 and CDR2: SGHTA, FQGNSA. J gave up 6 bases and V 5 bases, and 11 bases lay outside the gene matches. This CDR3 comprises 18 residues. CDR3 in DNA: TGTGCCAGCAGCCCTAGACTAGCGGGGGGGCCGCGAGCCGGGGAGCTGTTTTTT. It is translated as CASSPRLAGGPRAGELFF.

This chain uses TRBV7-3 with TRBJ2-1; D remains ambiguous. Trimming left V 2 bases short and J 8 bases short, with 16 bases between. CDR3 length: 15 amino acids. CDR1 and CDR2 (germline): SGHTA, FQGTGA. The CDR3 DNA reads TGTGCCAGCAGCTTAGGCCTCCCAAGTTTTGATGAGCAGTTCTTC. This encodes CASSLGLPSFDEQFF.

The chain employs TRBV9 and TRBJ2-5; 8 positions agree with TRBD2. Germline trimming cut 0 bases from V and 1 base from J; bases unmatched to any gene: 5. Germline CDR1 is SGDLS and CDR2 is YYNGEE. This CDR3 has 16 residues. This chain's CDR3 is CASSVGSGAAQETQYF. CDR3 nucleotides: TGTGCCAGCAGCGTAGGTAGCGGGGCGGCCCAAGAGACCCAGTACTTC.

Of note for this clone: A read error may explain this, as a much larger clone is one base away. Other DNA sequences of this sample code for an identical CDR3. The V gene is TRBV30, the J gene TRBJ1-2; D is unresolved. Deletions cut 3 bases from V and 7 bases from J, with 6 bases between. Looked up from germline, CDR1 is GTSNPN and CDR2 is SVGIG (reference sequence). The CDR3 is 10 amino acids. The CDR3, as DNA: TGTGCCTGGAGGCGGGGTGGCTACACCTTC. Amino acids: CAWRRGGYTF.

The rearrangement uses TRBV5-1 and TRBJ2-1, with TRBD1 identical over 12 bases. Germline-derived CDR1 and CDR2 are SGHRS and YFSETQ. J was trimmed by 10 bases and V by 0 bases; bases with no gene match: 14. The CDR3 contains 18 residues. The CDR3, as DNA: TGCGCCAGCAGCTTGGCCCTCTCGGGGACAGGGGGCTCGGGGGAGCAGTTCTTC. It is translated as CASSLALSGTGGSGEQFF.

The V and J genes are TRBV5-6 and TRBJ1-6, with a weak D call TRBD1 (5 bases). Trimming pared 2 bases from V and 0 bases from J, leaving 12 bases between. The germline CDR1 and CDR2 sequences are SGHDT and YYEEEE. The CDR3 runs to 17 residues. The CDR3 bases are TGTGCCAGCAGCTTAGGGGCCATAAGCTCCTATAATTCACCCCTCCACTTT. Amino acids: CASSLGAISSYNSPLHF.

The chain links TRBV18 to TRBJ1-1, with D maybe TRBD1 (5 bases). The CDR3 loop spans 17 amino acids. Germline CDR1 reads KGHSH; CDR2 reads LQKENI. With 6 bases removed from V and 3 bases from J, the gap between germline ends came to 23 bases. CDR3 DNA: TGTGCCAGCTCCTCTGACGGTCGGAGGGGCGCGCACACTGAAGCTTTCTTT. It codes for CASSSDGRRGAHTEAFF.

The chain recombines TRBV7-9 with TRBJ1-1; TRBD1 matches 7 bases. The CDR3 loop spans 15 amino acids. With 3 bases clipped from V and 1 base from J, the junction kept 5 bases outside the gene matches. Germline values: CDR1 SEHNR, CDR2 FQNEAQ (reference sequence). The CDR3 here is CASSLSGGENTEAFF. Here the CDR3 DNA reads TGTGCCAGCAGCTTGTCAGGGGGAGAGAACACTGAAGCTTTCTTT.